These 24 T cell receptor beta chains were sequenced from one sample in a study of T cell repertoires in cytomegalovirus infection. Using its own MiXCR run on the reads, TCRdb lists one record per CDR3 protein. Among fewer than 150,000 distinct CDR3 sequences listed, over 25% were seen once. Their specific antigens are unknown. The sequences come from CD8+ T cells from cultured PBMCs, collected from culture after CMV antigen stimulation. The source is a human donor in good health (CMV status not recorded). Some clones in this sample may be carry-over from other donors' samples.

The V gene is TRBV6-2 or TRBV6-3, the J gene TRBJ2-7; TRBD1 aligns across 10 bases. The CDR3 covers 15 residues. V was pared by 7 bases and J by 4 bases, with 10 bases of the junction left unmatched. From germline, CDR1 is MNHEY and CDR2 SVGEGT. The DNA of the CDR3 is TGTGCCAGCACCATCCGGGACAGGGGCCGATACGAGCAGTACTTC. This encodes CASTIRDRGRYEQYF.

The chain is built from TRBV7-9 and TRBJ2-1; TRBD2 aligns across 7 bases. V lost 4 bases to trimming and J lost 2 bases; unmatched junction nucleotides: 8. Germline CDR1 SEHNR, CDR2 FQNEAQ (reference sequence). The CDR3 consists of 16 residues. CDR3 nucleotide sequence: TGTGCCAGCAGCTCCCCTGCGGGGGAGCCCTACAATGAGCAGTTCTTC. Its translation is CASSSPAGEPYNEQFF. Full variable domain (outside the CDR3, taken from reference TRBV7-9 and TRBJ2-1): DTGVSQNPRHKITKRGQNVTFRCDPISEHNRLYWYRQTLGQGPEFLTYFQNEAQLEKSRLLSDRFSAERPKGSFSTLEIQRTEQGDSAMYLCASSSPAGEPYNEQFFGPGTRLTVL.

V is TRBV6-5 and J is TRBJ2-3, with 7 bases lining up with TRBD2. This CDR3 is built from 15 residues. Germline CDR1 and CDR2: MNHEY and SVGAGI. V lost 2 bases and J lost 2; bases outside the gene matches: 4. The CDR3 DNA follows: TGTGCCAGCAGTTACGGGGGGGAGTTCACAGATACGCAGTATTTT. Amino acid sequence: CASSYGGEFTDTQYF.

The J gene is TRBJ2-2, the V gene TRBV7-2, with D possibly matching TRBD1 (6 bases). The CDR3 sequence is 17 residues long. CDR1 and CDR2 from the germline V gene are SGHTA and FQGNSA. Trimming left V 3 bases short and J 3 bases short, with 17 bases between. The CDR3 reads CASSLTPGPGDTGELFF. DNA of the CDR3: TGTGCCAGCAGCTTGACCCCGGGGCCAGGGGACACCGGGGAGCTGTTTTTT. The whole variable domain, remainder taken from reference TRBV7-2 and TRBJ2-2, is GAGVSQSPSNKVTEKGKDVELRCDPISGHTALYWYRQSLGQGLEFLIYFQGNSAPDKSGLPSDRFSAERTGGSVSTLTIQRTQQEDSAVYLCASSLTPGPGDTGELFFGEGSRLTVL.

This clonotype was observed at least ten times. This chain uses TRBV20-1 with TRBJ2-3; 11 bases agree with TRBD2. From germline, CDR1 is DFQATT and CDR2 SNEGSKA (reference sequence). Unmatched junction bases numbered 9, after V lost 0 bases and J lost 4 bases. This CDR3 has 17 amino acids. Here the CDR3 reads CSARDPVTSGGPDTQYF. The CDR3 coding sequence is TGCAGTGCTAGAGACCCGGTTACTAGCGGGGGCCCAGATACGCAGTATTTT.

The rearrangement uses TRBV19 and TRBJ1-1, with 8 bases lining up with TRBD1. CDR1 and CDR2 (germline): LNHDA, SQIVND (reference sequence). After removal of 6 bases from V and 3 bases from J, the junction contained 6 bases not matched to a gene. This CDR3 spans 14 amino acids. The chain's CDR3 is CASSSRDRYTEAFF. The CDR3 nucleotides are TGTGCCAGTAGCAGCCGGGACAGGTACACTGAAGCTTTCTTT. The variable domain in full, with the rest retrieved from reference TRBV19 and TRBJ1-1, is DGGITQSPKYLFRKEGQNVTLSCEQNLNHDAMYWYRQDPGQGLRLIYYSQIVNDFQKGDIAEGYSVSREKKESFPLTVTSAQKNPTAFYLCASSSRDRYTEAFFGQGTRLTVV.

The CDR3 reads CASTTGAYSGNTIYF. CDR3 DNA sequence: TGTGCCAGCACGACAGGGGCCTACTCTGGAAACACCATATATTTT. The chain recombines TRBV12-3 or TRBV12-4 with TRBJ1-3; TRBD1 matches at 8 bases. V shed 7 bases, J shed 0 bases, and the junction held 5 bases outside the gene matches. This CDR3 has 15 residues.

This chain joins TRBV7-9 and TRBJ2-7, with 9 bases lining up with TRBD1. Trimming removed 5 bases from V and 3 bases from J; junction bases left unmatched: 11. The length of the CDR3 is 16 residues. Germline V gene data show CDR1 as SEHNR and CDR2 as FQNEAQ (reference sequence). In DNA, the CDR3 is TGTGCCAGCAGCGTTAATCCGGGACAGGGCGACTACGAGCAGTACTTC. Protein: CASSVNPGQGDYEQYF.

This clonotype appeared a few times. The chain employs TRBV2 and TRBJ2-5; 7 bases align to TRBD1. The CDR3 runs 16 residues. Germline CDR1 SNHLY, CDR2 FYNNEI. Losses at the gene ends were 2 bases for V and 2 bases for J; bases not matched to a gene: 8. CDR3 in amino acids: CASSELGGAEQETQYF. CDR3 in DNA: TGTGCCAGCAGTGAACTAGGGGGCGCGGAGCAAGAGACCCAGTACTTC.

This rearrangement joins TRBV4-1 to TRBJ1-1; D is undetermined. This CDR3 contains 18 residues. Per the germline V gene, CDR1 is MGHRA and CDR2 is YSYEKL. Trimming took 4 bases from V and 1 from J, leaving 22 bases between them. CDR3 protein: CASSRAYWQPQRNTEAFF. The CDR3 coding sequence is TGCGCCAGCAGCCGCGCATATTGGCAGCCCCAGAGGAACACTGAAGCTTTCTTT.

V and J are TRBV20-1 and TRBJ2-3; 10 bases match TRBD1. Germline V lookup: CDR1 DFQATT, CDR2 SNEGSKA (reference sequence). The CDR3 sequence is 17 residues long. Unmatched junction bases numbered 9, after V lost 1 base and J lost 2 bases. The CDR3, as DNA: TGCAGTGCTAGAGTTATCGGGACAGGGGCTAACACAGATACGCAGTATTTT. Translating gives CSARVIGTGANTDTQYF.

This clonotype was counted once. The chain joins TRBV28 to TRBJ1-5; 9 bases align to TRBD1. Germline assignment: CDR1 MDHEN and CDR2 SYDVKM. The trim removed 8 bases at V and 6 bases at J, leaving 5 bases unmatched. This CDR3 contains 13 residues. CDR3 DNA sequence: TGTGCCAGCCAGGACAGGGGTTTTCAGCCCCAGCATTTT. As protein: CASQDRGFQPQHF.

This clonotype occurred many times. The chain has TRBV28 and TRBJ1-6; 9 nucleotides line up with TRBD1. The germline CDR1 and CDR2 sequences are MDHEN and SYDVKM. The V segment lost 6 bases and the J segment 10 bases; nucleotides outside the gene matches: 13. The CDR3 loop spans 16 amino acids. The DNA for the CDR3 is TGTGCCAGCAGCCGCCGAGGACAGGGGCAATTCTCACCCCTCCACTTT. Residues: CASSRRGQGQFSPLHF.

The chain employs TRBV27 and TRBJ2-1, with TRBD2 identical over 8 bases. CDR3 length equals 13 residues. CDR1 and CDR2 from the germline V gene are MNHEY and SMNVEV (reference sequence). V gave up 5 bases and J gave up 8 bases; unmatched junction bases: 5. CDR3 residues: CASSVLAADEQFF. DNA of the CDR3: TGTGCCAGCAGTGTACTAGCGGCGGATGAGCAGTTCTTC.

V usage is TRBV5-1 and J usage is TRBJ1-4; 10 nucleotides align to TRBD1. Germline-derived CDR1 and CDR2 are SGHRS and YFSETQ. V shed 4 bases, J shed 6 bases, and the junction held 6 bases outside the gene matches. The CDR3 contains 15 residues. CDR3 protein: CASSLGQGIDEKLFF. The CDR3 DNA follows: TGCGCCAGCAGCCTGGGACAGGGGATTGATGAAAAACTGTTTTTT.

This clonotype has just a few counts. The V gene is TRBV6-5, the J gene TRBJ2-2; either TRBD1 or TRBD2 may fit D (6 bases each). The CDR3 sequence is 13 residues long. Germline V gene lookup returns CDR1 MNHEY and CDR2 SVGAGI. V lost 2 bases to trimming and J lost 8 bases, with 9 bases between them. The CDR3 DNA follows: TGTGCCAGCAGTTACAGGGGGAGGGGGGAGCTGTTTTTT. Amino acids: CASSYRGRGELFF.

J is TRBJ1-3 and V is TRBV7-8; D not certain. This CDR3 contains 15 residues. Germline-derived CDR1 and CDR2 are SGHVS and FQNEAQ. Trimming took off 4 bases at V and 6 bases at J, with 16 bases between the two ends. In DNA, the CDR3 is TGTGCCAGCAGCTCATGGGAGAGGGTGGAAAACACCATATATTTT. It is translated as CASSSWERVENTIYF. The full variable domain, in which reference TRBV7-8 and TRBJ1-3 provide the parts outside the CDR3, is GAGVSQSPRYKVAKRGQDVALRCDPISGHVSLFWYQQALGQGPEFLTYFQNEAQLDKSGLPSDRFFAERPEGSVSTLKIQRTQQEDSAVYLCASSSWERVENTIYFGEGSWLTVV.

This clonotype was picked up many times. This chain uses TRBV29-1 with TRBJ2-1; possibly TRBD1 for D (5 bases). The germline CDR1 and CDR2 sequences are SQVTM and ANQGSEA. V was cut by 6 bases and J by 5 bases, with 20 bases left in between. This CDR3 is built from 15 residues. In DNA form, the CDR3 reads TGCAGCGTCCCAGGCCCGTTGGGGCTCGACAATGAGCAGTTCTTC. Translated, it gives CSVPGPLGLDNEQFF.

This clonotype came up a few times. The rearrangement joins TRBV6-6 to TRBJ1-5; TRBD1 aligns across 9 bases. This CDR3 spans 14 amino acids. Trimming removed 2 bases from V and 7 bases from J; junction bases left unmatched: 3. Germline V CDR1 and CDR2: MNHNY, SVGAGI (reference sequence). CDR3 sequence: CASSYDRGGQPQHF. CDR3 nucleotides: TGTGCCAGCAGTTACGACAGGGGGGGGCAGCCCCAGCATTTT.

This clonotype has just a few counts. The chain carries TRBV12-3 or TRBV12-4 and TRBJ2-7, with a tentative D call TRBD2 (7 bases). Between the trimmed V and J ends, which lost 1 base and 3 bases, there was a span of 10 bases. This CDR3 contains 14 residues. In DNA form, the CDR3 reads TGTGCCAGCAGTTTAGGCGGGGGCGACTACGAGCAGTACTTC. This codes for CASSLGGGDYEQYF.

The chain's CDR3 is CASSYQTGGHEKLFF. The DNA for the CDR3 is TGTGCCAGCAGTTATCAGACAGGGGGCCATGAAAAACTGTTTTTT. The chain links TRBV6-8 to TRBJ1-4; 10 bases agree with TRBD1. Trimming at V came to 3 bases and at J to 6 bases, leaving 4 bases not matched to a gene. The V gene's germline CDR1 is MNHGY and CDR2 SAAAGT. The CDR3 consists of 15 residues.

This sequence joins TRBV7-6 and TRBJ2-7; D is perhaps TRBD1 (6 bases). This CDR3 region has 14 residues. With 7 bases removed from V and 5 bases from J, the gap between germline ends came to 18 bases. Germline V gene sequence: CDR1 SGHVS, CDR2 FNYEAQ. As DNA, the CDR3 is TGTGCCAGCACGCCACAGGGAGAATTCAACGAGCAGTACTTC. The encoded protein is CASTPQGEFNEQYF.

The chain couples TRBV19 to TRBJ1-6; a weak D match, TRBD1 (5 bases). This CDR3 region has 16 residues. Germline loops: CDR1 LNHDA, CDR2 SQIVND (reference sequence). Trimming stripped 6 bases from V and 8 bases from J, with 20 bases between. CDR3 in DNA: TGTGCCAGTAGCCTAACCCCGCAGGGACGAGATTCACCCCTCCACTTT. This codes for CASSLTPQGRDSPLHF.

This clonotype was seen repeatedly, ten times or more. The rearrangement links TRBV7-8 to TRBJ1-1, with D maybe TRBD1 (6 bases). The CDR3 is 13 residues long. Germline CDR1 and CDR2: SGHVS and FQNEAQ. Trimming left V 1 base short and J 8 bases short, with 11 bases between. CDR3 sequence reads: CASSLVRGREAFF. The CDR3 DNA is TGTGCCAGCAGCTTAGTCAGGGGTCGGGAAGCTTTCTTT.